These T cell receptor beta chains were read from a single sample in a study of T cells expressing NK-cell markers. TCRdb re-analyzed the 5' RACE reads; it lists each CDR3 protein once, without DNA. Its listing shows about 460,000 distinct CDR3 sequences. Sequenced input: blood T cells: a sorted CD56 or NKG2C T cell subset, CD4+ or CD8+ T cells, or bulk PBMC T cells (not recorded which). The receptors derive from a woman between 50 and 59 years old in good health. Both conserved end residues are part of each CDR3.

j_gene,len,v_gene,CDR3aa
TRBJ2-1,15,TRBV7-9,CASSLLAALYNEQFF
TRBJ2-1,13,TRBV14,CASSQEAGLEQFF
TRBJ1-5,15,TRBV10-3,CATRNSDKTDQPQHF
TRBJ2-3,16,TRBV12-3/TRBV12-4,CASSPPGGGRLDTQYF
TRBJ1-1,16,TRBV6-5,CASSPLGGLGKTEAFF
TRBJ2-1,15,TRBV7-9,CASSQRGLALNEQFF
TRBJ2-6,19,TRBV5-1,CASSSTPGQGAPGANVLTF
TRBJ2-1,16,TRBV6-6,CASKVLSGLAILKQFF
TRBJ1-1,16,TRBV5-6,CASSLLDAGQDTEAFF
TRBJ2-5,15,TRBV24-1,CATSDPTGEQETQYF
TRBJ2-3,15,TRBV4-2,CASSRGQVSTDTQYF
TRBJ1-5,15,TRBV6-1,CASGLGQGRNQPQHF
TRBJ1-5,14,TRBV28,CASTPAGESQPQHF